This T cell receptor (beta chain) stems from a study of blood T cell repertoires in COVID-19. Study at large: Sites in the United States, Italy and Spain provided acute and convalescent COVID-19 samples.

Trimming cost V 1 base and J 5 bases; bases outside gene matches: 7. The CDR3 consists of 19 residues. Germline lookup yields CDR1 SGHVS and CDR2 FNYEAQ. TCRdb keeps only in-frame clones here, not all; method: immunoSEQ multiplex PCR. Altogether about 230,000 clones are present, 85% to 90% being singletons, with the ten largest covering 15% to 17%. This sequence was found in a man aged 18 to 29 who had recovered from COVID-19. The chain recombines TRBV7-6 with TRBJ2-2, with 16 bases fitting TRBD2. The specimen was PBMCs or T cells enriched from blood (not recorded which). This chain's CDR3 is CASSLEGLAGGPWTGELFF. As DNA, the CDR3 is TGTGCCAGCAGCTTAGAGGGACTAGCGGGAGGGCCTTGGACCGGGGAGCTGTTTTTT.